These 4 T cell receptor beta chains were all obtained from the same sample, sequenced in a study of T-cell memory formation after mild COVID-19. MiXCR was run by TCRdb on the 5' RACE reads, yielding one entry per CDR3 protein. The repertoire holds 350,000 to 500,000 distinct CDR3 sequences, with roughly 20% as singletons. Sequenced input: PBMCs or a T cell subset sorted from them (not recorded which). These receptors were taken from an adult woman who had mild COVID-19 (a few samples of this study predate the infection). Cell type and time point are not known.

This clonotype was seen a few times. This chain connects TRBV28 to TRBJ1-1, with D perhaps matching TRBD1 (6 bases). The germline gives CDR1 MDHEN, CDR2 SYDVKM. The CDR3 consists of 13 residues. V was clipped by 6 bases and J by 1 base, with 9 bases between them. The CDR3 sequence: CASRETGNTEAFF. CDR3 bases: TGTGCCAGCAGAGAGACAGGGAACACTGAAGCTTTCTTT.

This sequence joins TRBV6-2 or TRBV6-3 and TRBJ2-7; possible D gene TRBD1, 6 bases. The CDR3 spans 13 residues. Looked up from germline, CDR1 is MNHEY and CDR2 is SVGEGT. The ends were cut back, 7 bases at V and 4 bases at J, with 14 bases in the middle. The CDR3 loop is CASTTGTLYEQYF. CDR3 sequence (DNA): TGTGCCAGCACTACAGGGACCTTATACGAGCAGTACTTC.

This clonotype was detected only a few times. This chain connects TRBV2 to TRBJ2-1, with 8 bases that match TRBD2. The ends lost 7 bases at V and 3 bases at J; junction bases unmatched: 11. CDR1 is SNHLY and CDR2 is FYNNEI in the germline V gene. The CDR3 consists of 16 residues. This CDR3 reads CASKLTLAGRYNEQFF. The DNA for the CDR3 is TGTGCCAGCAAGCTCACTTTAGCGGGACGCTACAATGAGCAGTTCTTC. The complete variable domain, with remaining parts taken from reference TRBV2 and TRBJ2-1, reads EPEVTQTPSHQVTQMGQEVILRCVPISNHLYFYWYRQILGQKVEFLVSFYNNEISEKSEIFDDQFSVERPDGSNFTLKIRSTKLEDSAMYFCASKLTLAGRYNEQFFGPGTRLTVL.

The rearrangement joins TRBV18 to TRBJ2-3; D uncertain. V lost 0 bases to trimming and J lost 0 bases, with 10 bases between them. CDR1 and CDR2 (germline): KGHSH, LQKENI. The CDR3 length is 16 residues. CDR3 in DNA: TGTGCCAGCTCACCACCGAACGCTGCGAGCACAGATACGCAGTATTTT. This translates into CASSPPNAASTDTQYF.